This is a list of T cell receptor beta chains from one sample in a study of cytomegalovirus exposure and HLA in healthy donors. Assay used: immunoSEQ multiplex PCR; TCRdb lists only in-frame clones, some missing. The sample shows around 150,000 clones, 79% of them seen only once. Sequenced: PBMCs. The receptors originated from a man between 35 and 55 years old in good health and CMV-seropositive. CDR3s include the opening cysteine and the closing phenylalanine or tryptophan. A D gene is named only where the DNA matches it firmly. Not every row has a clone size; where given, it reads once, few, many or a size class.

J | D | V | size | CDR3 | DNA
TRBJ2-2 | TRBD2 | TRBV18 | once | CASSPPSGRAAGELFF | TGTGCCAGCTCACCACCTAGCGGGAGGGCCGCCGGGGAGCTGTTTTTT
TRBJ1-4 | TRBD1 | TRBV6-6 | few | CASSYPGTVGDEKLFF | TGTGCCAGCAGTTACCCTGGGACAGTCGGGGATGAAAAACTGTTTTTT
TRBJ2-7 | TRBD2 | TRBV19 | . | CASSIERGLASHEQYF | TGTGCCAGTAGTATAGAACGGGGACTAGCAAGTCACGAGCAGTACTTC
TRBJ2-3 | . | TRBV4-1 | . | CASSQRSSDTDTQYF | TGCGCCAGCAGCCAACGTTCTAGCGACACAGATACGCAGTATTTT
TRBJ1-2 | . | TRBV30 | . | CAWSPTGVKNYGYTF | TGTGCCTGGAGTCCAACCGGGGTTAAGAACTATGGCTACACCTTC
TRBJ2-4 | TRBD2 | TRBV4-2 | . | CASSRDSGRAKNIQYF | TGTGCCAGCAGCCGAGATAGCGGGAGGGCTAAAAACATTCAGTACTTC
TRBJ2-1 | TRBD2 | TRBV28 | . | CASSLYGLGGSSYNEQFF | TGTGCCAGCAGTTTATATGGGTTGGGCGGGAGCTCCTACAATGAGCAGTTCTTC
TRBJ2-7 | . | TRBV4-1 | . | CASSQDGGPPAEQYF | TGCGCCAGCAGCCAAGATGGGGGCCCCCCGGCCGAGCAGTACTTC
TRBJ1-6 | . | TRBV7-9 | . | CASSPWSGGVDSPLHF | TGTGCCAGCAGCCCTTGGTCCGGGGGGGTTGATTCACCCCTCCACTTT
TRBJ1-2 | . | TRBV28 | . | CASSFPQGIYGYTF | TGTGCCAGCAGTTTCCCCCAGGGTATCTATGGCTACACCTTC
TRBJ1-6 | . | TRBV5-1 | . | CASSFRLDSPLHF | TGCGCCAGCAGCTTCAGGCTCGACTCACCCCTCCACTTT
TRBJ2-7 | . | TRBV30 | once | CAWSSGFSAYEQYF | TGTGCCTGGAGTTCGGGGTTTAGCGCCTACGAGCAGTACTTC
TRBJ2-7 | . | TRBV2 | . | CASSLTTFYEQYF | TGTGCCAGCAGTTTGACTACCTTTTACGAGCAGTACTTC
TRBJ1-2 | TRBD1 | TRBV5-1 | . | CASSLGQGAAGVGGYTF | TGCGCCAGCAGCTTGGGGCAGGGGGCTGCAGGGGTCGGTGGCTACACCTTC
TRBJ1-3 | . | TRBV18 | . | CASSPGSGNSGNTIYF | TGTGCCAGCTCACCGGGCTCAGGGAACTCTGGAAACACCATATATTTT
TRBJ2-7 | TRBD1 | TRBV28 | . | CASSPTGTGSYEQYF | TGTGCCAGCAGCCCAACCGGGACAGGGTCCTACGAGCAGTACTTC
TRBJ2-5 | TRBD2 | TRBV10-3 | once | CAISGGGRETQETQYF | TGTGCCATCAGTGGAGGAGGGCGGGAGACTCAAGAGACCCAGTACTTC
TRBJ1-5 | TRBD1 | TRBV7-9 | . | CSSSLVGQGYQPQHF | TGTTCCAGCAGCCTAGTGGGACAGGGTTATCAGCCCCAGCATTTT
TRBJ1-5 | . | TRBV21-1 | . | CASPIGGSHQPQHF | TGTGCCAGCCCCATCGGAGGGTCCCATCAGCCCCAGCATTTT
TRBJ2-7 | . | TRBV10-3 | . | CAISESPGLTEQYF | TGTGCCATCAGTGAATCACCGGGACTCACCGAGCAGTACTTC
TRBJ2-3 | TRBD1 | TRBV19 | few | CASSIGTGHTDTQYF | TGTGCCAGTAGTATTGGGACAGGGCACACAGATACGCAGTATTTT
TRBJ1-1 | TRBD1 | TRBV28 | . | CASSRIGTGNTEAFF | TGTGCCAGCAGTCGCATAGGGACAGGGAACACTGAAGCTTTCTTT
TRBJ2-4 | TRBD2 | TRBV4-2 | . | CASSQEPWGGAKNIQYF | TGTGCCAGCAGCCAAGAACCCTGGGGGGGAGCCAAAAACATTCAGTACTTC
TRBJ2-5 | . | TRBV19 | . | CASSDWTGGSLAGVVQETQYF | TGTGCCAGTAGTGATTGGACAGGGGGAAGTCTAGCGGGAGTTGTACAAGAGACCCAGTACTTC
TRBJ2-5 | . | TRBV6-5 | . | CASRDRPSREETQYF | TGTGCCAGCAGAGACAGACCAAGCCGGGAGGAGACCCAGTACTTC
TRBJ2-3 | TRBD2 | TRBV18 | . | CASSPMVAGASTDTQYF | TGTGCCAGCTCACCAATGGTAGCGGGAGCTAGCACAGATACGCAGTATTTT
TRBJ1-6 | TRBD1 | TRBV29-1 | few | CSVRQGEAYNSPLHF | TGCAGCGTTCGACAGGGGGAGGCTTATAATTCACCCCTCCACTTT
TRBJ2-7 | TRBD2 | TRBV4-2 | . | CASSQEPTGGPGGEQYF | TGTGCCAGCAGCCAAGAACCGACGGGGGGTCCGGGAGGGGAGCAGTACTTC
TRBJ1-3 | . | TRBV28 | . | CASSFFVPGENTIYF | TGTGCCAGCAGTTTCTTCGTCCCAGGGGAAAACACCATATATTTT
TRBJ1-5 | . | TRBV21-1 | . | CASSPGRVGQPQHF | TGTGCCAGCAGCCCCGGGAGGGTGGGTCAGCCCCAGCATTTT
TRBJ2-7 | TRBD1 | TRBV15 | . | CATSWTGGGYEQYF | TGTGCCACCAGTTGGACAGGGGGCGGCTACGAGCAGTACTTC
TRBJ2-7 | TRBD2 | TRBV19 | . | CASSIRTSGIRYEQYF | TGTGCCAGTAGTATCCGTACTAGCGGGATACGGTACGAGCAGTACTTC
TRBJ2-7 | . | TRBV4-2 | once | CASSQVGGRNGEQYF | TGTGCCAGCAGCCAAGTAGGAGGGAGAAACGGCGAGCAGTACTTC
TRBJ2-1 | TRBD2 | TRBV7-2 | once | CASSLAGTSRHNEQFF | TGTGCCAGCAGCTTAGCCGGGACTAGCAGACACAATGAGCAGTTCTTC
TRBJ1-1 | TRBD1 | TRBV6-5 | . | CASSYSKGAGTEAFF | TGTGCCAGCAGTTACTCGAAGGGGGCCGGAACTGAAGCTTTCTTT
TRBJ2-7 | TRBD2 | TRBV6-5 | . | CASSYSRERYEQYF | TGTGCCAGCAGTTACTCGCGGGAGAGGTACGAGCAGTACTTC
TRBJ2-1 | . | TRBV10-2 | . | CASSAVAVYNEQFF | TGCGCCAGCAGTGCGGTAGCGGTGTACAATGAGCAGTTCTTC
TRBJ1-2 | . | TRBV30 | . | CAWMLQGGYVGYTF | TGTGCCTGGATGTTGCAGGGTGGTTATGTGGGCTACACCTTC
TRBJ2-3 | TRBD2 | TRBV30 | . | CAWSSLAGTDTQYF | TGTGCCTGGAGTTCACTAGCGGGCACAGATACGCAGTATTTT
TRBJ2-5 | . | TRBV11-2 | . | CASSSLLVDQETQYF | TGTGCCAGCAGCTCCCTCCTTGTCGACCAAGAGACCCAGTACTTC
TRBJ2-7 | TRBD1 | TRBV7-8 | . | CASSLGPDRGIVQYF | TGTGCCAGCAGCTTAGGGCCCGACAGGGGAATCGTGCAGTACTTC
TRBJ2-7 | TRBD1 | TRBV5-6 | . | CASNRQGTAYEQYF | TGTGCCAGCAATAGACAGGGGACCGCCTACGAGCAGTACTTC
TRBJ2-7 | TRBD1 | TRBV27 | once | CASSWDSAYEQYF | TGTGCCAGCTCGTGGGACAGCGCCTACGAGCAGTACTTC
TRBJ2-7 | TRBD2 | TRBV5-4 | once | CASSPGGRSSYEQYF | TGTGCCAGCAGCCCGGGGGGACGGAGCTCCTACGAGCAGTACTTC
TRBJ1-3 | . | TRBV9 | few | CASSEGLERFSGNTIYF | TGTGCCAGCAGCGAGGGGCTGGAGCGATTCTCTGGAAACACCATATATTTT
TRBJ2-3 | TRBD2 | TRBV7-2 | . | CASSSRGAGGPDTQYF | TGTGCCAGCAGCTCCCGAGGAGCGGGAGGGCCAGATACGCAGTATTTT
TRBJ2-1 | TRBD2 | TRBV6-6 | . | CASSYSASGSNEQFF | TGTGCCAGCAGTTACTCCGCTAGCGGGAGCAATGAGCAGTTCTTC
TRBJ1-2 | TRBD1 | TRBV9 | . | CASSVLGQGNGYTF | TGTGCCAGCAGCGTACTTGGACAGGGAAACGGCTACACCTTC
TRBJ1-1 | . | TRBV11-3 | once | CASSLGGTATEAFF | TGTGCCAGCAGCTTAGGCGGGACCGCCACTGAAGCTTTCTTT
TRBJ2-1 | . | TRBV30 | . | CAWSKGTSYNEQFF | TGTGCCTGGAGTAAGGGGACTTCTTACAATGAGCAGTTCTTC
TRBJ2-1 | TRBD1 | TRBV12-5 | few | CASGLETGTGRDEQFF | TGTGCTAGTGGTTTGGAAACCGGGACAGGGCGTGACGAGCAGTTCTTC
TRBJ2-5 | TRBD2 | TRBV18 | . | CASSPSSVGGSGETQYF | TGTGCCAGCTCACCCTCAAGTGTCGGCGGGAGTGGAGAGACCCAGTACTTC
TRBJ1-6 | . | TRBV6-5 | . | CASSYSIASHNSPLHF | TGTGCCAGCAGTTACTCGATAGCTTCGCATAATTCACCCCTCCACTTT
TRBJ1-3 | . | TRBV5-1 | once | CASSQQGLGNTIYF | TGCGCCAGCAGCCAACAGGGTTTGGGAAACACCATATATTTT